This TCR beta chain was recorded in a study of control samples from healthy donors and cancer patients. Clones were read by immunoSEQ multiplex PCR, and TCRdb kept only the in-frame ones, dropping some. The sample includes about 410,000 clones, about 93% of them seen just once. Germline CDR1 MNHNY, CDR2 SVGAGI (reference sequence). The ends lost 2 bases at V and 4 bases at J; junction bases unmatched: 0. The CDR3 runs to 14 residues. Specimen: PBMCs. V usage is TRBV6-6 and J usage is TRBJ2-2; TRBD2 matches 8 bases. The TCR sequence derives from a man in his forties with head and neck cancer. CDR3 nucleotide sequence: TGTGCCAGCAGTTACAGCGGGAGCACCGGGGAGCTGTTTTTT. It translates to CASSYSGSTGELFF.